A selection of T cell receptor beta chains follows, all from one sample in a study of vaccination effects on CD4 cells after COVID-19. Repertoires were generated with immunoSEQ multiplex PCR, while TCRdb's copy carries only in-frame clones and drops some. The data contain tens of thousands of clones, roughly 80% of them seen just once; the ten biggest clones take up less than 15%. These TCRs are of unknown antigen specificity. The input for sequencing was CD4+ T cells from PBMCs cultured with SARS-CoV-2 spike peptides, taken before COVID-19 vaccination. The receptors stem from a human donor who received a COVID-19 vaccine. CDR3s include the opening cysteine and the closing phenylalanine or tryptophan. The order of the fields is clone size, J gene, D gene, V gene, CDR3 protein, CDR3 DNA. The D gene is left open where the match is weak. The listing skips clone size in some rows; elsewhere it reads once, few, many or a size class.

clone_size: -
j_call: TRBJ1-3
d_call: -
v_call: TRBV2
cdr3_aa: CASMVESSGNTIYF
cdr3_nt: TGTGCCAGCATGGTTGAGAGCTCTGGAAACACCATATATTTT

clone_size: few
j_call: TRBJ1-5
d_call: -
v_call: TRBV12-3/TRBV12-4
cdr3_aa: CASSLVSNQPQHF
cdr3_nt: TGTGCCAGCAGTTTAGTCAGCAATCAGCCCCAGCATTTT

clone_size: -
j_call: TRBJ1-2
d_call: -
v_call: TRBV6-5
cdr3_aa: CASSYERGGGYTF
cdr3_nt: TGTGCCAGCAGTTACGAGCGGGGGGGTGGCTACACCTTC

clone_size: once
j_call: TRBJ2-3
d_call: TRBD1
v_call: TRBV9
cdr3_aa: CASSVGSRGRILDTQYF
cdr3_nt: TGTGCCAGCAGCGTAGGTAGCAGGGGGCGAATCTTAGATACGCAGTATTTT

clone_size: -
j_call: TRBJ1-2
d_call: -
v_call: TRBV7-2
cdr3_aa: CASSFAPGTNYGYTF
cdr3_nt: TGTGCCAGCAGCTTTGCCCCAGGGACTAACTATGGCTACACCTTC

clone_size: -
j_call: TRBJ2-5
d_call: TRBD2
v_call: TRBV27
cdr3_aa: CASSDSGGARETQYF
cdr3_nt: TGTGCCAGCAGTGACAGCGGGGGGGCCCGGGAGACCCAGTACTTC

clone_size: once
j_call: TRBJ2-5
d_call: -
v_call: TRBV5-1
cdr3_aa: CASSLGVSQETQYF
cdr3_nt: TGCGCCAGCAGCTTGGGAGTTTCGCAAGAGACCCAGTACTTC

clone_size: -
j_call: TRBJ2-5
d_call: TRBD1
v_call: TRBV12-5
cdr3_aa: CASALSAGGETQYF
cdr3_nt: TGTGCTAGTGCCTTGTCGGCAGGGGGAGAGACCCAGTACTTC

clone_size: -
j_call: TRBJ1-3
d_call: -
v_call: TRBV6-5
cdr3_aa: CASSLGREWGNTIYF
cdr3_nt: TGTGCCAGCAGTCTCGGGAGGGAGTGGGGAAACACCATATATTTT

clone_size: -
j_call: TRBJ2-5
d_call: -
v_call: TRBV24-1
cdr3_aa: CATSDSKGAGGQETQYF
cdr3_nt: TGTGCCACCAGTGATTCAAAGGGGGCCGGGGGTCAAGAGACCCAGTACTTC

clone_size: -
j_call: TRBJ1-4
d_call: -
v_call: TRBV5-8
cdr3_aa: CASSLGEKLFF
cdr3_nt: TGTGCCAGCAGCTTAGGTGAAAAACTGTTTTTT

clone_size: -
j_call: TRBJ1-6
d_call: -
v_call: TRBV2
cdr3_aa: CASSVDIDSPLHF
cdr3_nt: TGTGCCAGCAGTGTTGATATTGATTCACCCCTCCACTTT

clone_size: -
j_call: TRBJ2-2
d_call: -
v_call: TRBV19
cdr3_aa: CASSIAGADTGELFF
cdr3_nt: TGTGCCAGTAGTATAGCCGGGGCGGACACCGGGGAGCTGTTTTTT

clone_size: -
j_call: TRBJ1-2
d_call: -
v_call: TRBV9
cdr3_aa: CASRREVPNYGYTF
cdr3_nt: TGTGCCAGCAGGAGGGAGGTTCCTAACTATGGCTACACCTTC

clone_size: once
j_call: TRBJ1-4
d_call: -
v_call: TRBV7-9
cdr3_aa: CASFTGQGATNEKLFF
cdr3_nt: TGTGCCAGCTTTACCGGGCAGGGTGCAACTAATGAAAAACTGTTTTTT

clone_size: -
j_call: TRBJ2-5
d_call: -
v_call: TRBV7-9
cdr3_aa: CASSLKETQYF
cdr3_nt: TGTGCCAGCAGCTTGAAAGAGACCCAGTACTTC

clone_size: once
j_call: TRBJ1-6
d_call: -
v_call: TRBV18
cdr3_aa: CASSPALSSYNSPLHF
cdr3_nt: TGTGCCAGCTCACCAGCGCTGAGCTCCTATAATTCACCCCTCCACTTT

clone_size: once
j_call: TRBJ2-1
d_call: TRBD2
v_call: TRBV5-1
cdr3_aa: CASSGGLAGDLRNEQFF
cdr3_nt: TGCGCCAGCAGCGGGGGACTAGCGGGGGACCTTCGGAATGAGCAGTTCTTC

clone_size: -
j_call: TRBJ1-6
d_call: -
v_call: TRBV6-4
cdr3_aa: CASSDGNRRSPLHF
cdr3_nt: TGTGCCAGCAGTGACGGAAACCGACGCTCACCCCTCCACTTT

clone_size: -
j_call: TRBJ2-3
d_call: -
v_call: TRBV3-1/TRBV3-2
cdr3_aa: CASSPTLTDVPSTDTQYF
cdr3_nt: TGTGCCAGCAGCCCAACCCTGACAGACGTCCCTAGCACAGATACGCAGTATTTT

clone_size: -
j_call: TRBJ2-4
d_call: -
v_call: TRBV13
cdr3_aa: CASSLGKGNIQYF
cdr3_nt: TGTGCCAGCAGCTTAGGCAAGGGCAACATTCAGTACTTC

clone_size: -
j_call: TRBJ2-3
d_call: -
v_call: TRBV13
cdr3_aa: CASSGAHLAGTDTQYF
cdr3_nt: TGTGCCAGCAGCGGAGCTCATTTGGCTGGGACAGATACGCAGTATTTT

clone_size: -
j_call: TRBJ2-3
d_call: -
v_call: TRBV3-1/TRBV3-2
cdr3_aa: CASSPGLSDTQYF
cdr3_nt: TGTGCCAGCAGCCCAGGACTGTCAGATACGCAGTATTTT

clone_size: -
j_call: TRBJ1-6
d_call: -
v_call: TRBV18
cdr3_aa: CASSPPGTSNSPLHF
cdr3_nt: TGTGCCAGCTCACCGCCGGGGACAAGTAATTCACCCCTCCACTTT

clone_size: -
j_call: TRBJ2-1
d_call: -
v_call: TRBV19
cdr3_aa: CASSIDPGYLYNEQFF
cdr3_nt: TGTGCCAGTAGTATAGATCCGGGATACCTTTACAATGAGCAGTTCTTC

clone_size: few
j_call: TRBJ2-2
d_call: -
v_call: TRBV4-3
cdr3_aa: CASSPQGWGDTGELFF
cdr3_nt: TGCGCCAGCAGCCCACAGGGGTGGGGGGACACCGGGGAGCTGTTTTTT

clone_size: -
j_call: TRBJ2-2
d_call: TRBD2
v_call: TRBV7-2
cdr3_aa: CASSFLSVAGGSGELFF
cdr3_nt: TGTGCCAGCAGCTTCCTTTCGGTAGCGGGGGGATCCGGGGAGCTGTTTTTT

clone_size: -
j_call: TRBJ2-5
d_call: TRBD2
v_call: TRBV6-2/TRBV6-3
cdr3_aa: CASSYSTGGETQYF
cdr3_nt: TGTGCCAGCAGTTACTCGACGGGGGGAGAGACCCAGTACTTC

clone_size: -
j_call: TRBJ2-5
d_call: TRBD1
v_call: TRBV19
cdr3_aa: CASTSQGSGPKTQYF
cdr3_nt: TGTGCCAGTACCTCACAGGGGTCAGGGCCAAAGACCCAGTACTTC

clone_size: -
j_call: TRBJ1-1
d_call: -
v_call: TRBV3-1/TRBV3-2
cdr3_aa: CASSQTGTEAFF
cdr3_nt: TGTGCCAGCAGCCAAACAGGGACTGAAGCTTTCTTT

clone_size: -
j_call: TRBJ2-3
d_call: -
v_call: TRBV19
cdr3_aa: CASKDRGGGSTDTQYF
cdr3_nt: TGTGCCAGTAAAGACCGCGGCGGGGGCTCCACAGATACGCAGTATTTT

clone_size: once
j_call: TRBJ1-2
d_call: -
v_call: TRBV28
cdr3_aa: CASSLLTDYGYTF
cdr3_nt: TGTGCCAGCAGTCTATTGACGGATTATGGCTACACCTTC

clone_size: -
j_call: TRBJ1-2
d_call: -
v_call: TRBV20-1
cdr3_aa: CSVGPVTF
cdr3_nt: TGCAGTGTAGGGCCCGTCACCTTC

clone_size: -
j_call: TRBJ2-5
d_call: -
v_call: TRBV11-2
cdr3_aa: CASTRLGGLETQYF
cdr3_nt: TGTGCCAGTACCCGGTTGGGGGGCCTAGAGACCCAGTACTTC

clone_size: -
j_call: TRBJ2-3
d_call: -
v_call: TRBV11-2
cdr3_aa: CASSYGQDTDTQYF
cdr3_nt: TGTGCCAGCAGCTACGGACAAGACACAGATACGCAGTATTTT

clone_size: -
j_call: TRBJ2-2
d_call: TRBD2
v_call: TRBV12-5
cdr3_aa: CASGLVPGLAGGPGTGELFF
cdr3_nt: TGTGCTAGTGGTTTGGTACCGGGACTAGCGGGGGGGCCCGGCACCGGGGAGCTGTTTTTT

clone_size: -
j_call: TRBJ1-2
d_call: -
v_call: TRBV28
cdr3_aa: CASSAPTRAYGYTF
cdr3_nt: TGTGCCAGCAGTGCGCCGACACGTGCCTATGGCTACACCTTC

clone_size: few
j_call: TRBJ1-2
d_call: -
v_call: TRBV6-6
cdr3_aa: CASSYQGGDYGYTF
cdr3_nt: TGTGCCAGCAGTTACCAAGGGGGAGACTATGGCTACACCTTC

clone_size: once
j_call: TRBJ1-4
d_call: TRBD1
v_call: TRBV3-1/TRBV3-2
cdr3_aa: CASSNRQGYEKLFF
cdr3_nt: TGTGCCAGCAGCAATCGACAGGGTTACGAAAAACTGTTTTTT

clone_size: -
j_call: TRBJ1-3
d_call: -
v_call: TRBV4-1
cdr3_aa: CASSQKPGQYSGNTIYF
cdr3_nt: TGCGCCAGCAGCCAAAAACCTGGACAGTACTCTGGAAACACCATATATTTT

clone_size: -
j_call: TRBJ2-1
d_call: -
v_call: TRBV2
cdr3_aa: CASSEATRGGNEQFF
cdr3_nt: TGTGCCAGCAGTGAAGCAACTAGGGGTGGGAATGAGCAGTTCTTC

clone_size: -
j_call: TRBJ2-3
d_call: TRBD2
v_call: TRBV18
cdr3_aa: CASSANSGGADTQYF
cdr3_nt: TGTGCCAGCTCAGCCAATTCCGGGGGGGCTGATACGCAGTATTTT

clone_size: -
j_call: TRBJ2-3
d_call: -
v_call: TRBV19
cdr3_aa: CASKPGTSTDTQYF
cdr3_nt: TGTGCCAGTAAGCCGGGGACTAGCACAGATACGCAGTATTTT

clone_size: -
j_call: TRBJ2-1
d_call: -
v_call: TRBV6-2/TRBV6-3
cdr3_aa: CASSYSERVLDNEQFF
cdr3_nt: TGTGCCAGCAGTTACTCCGAAAGGGTTCTGGACAATGAGCAGTTCTTC

clone_size: -
j_call: TRBJ1-1
d_call: -
v_call: TRBV6-6
cdr3_aa: CASSYSRQPNTEAFF
cdr3_nt: TGTGCCAGCAGTTACTCTCGACAGCCGAACACTGAAGCTTTCTTT

clone_size: -
j_call: TRBJ2-3
d_call: -
v_call: TRBV7-8
cdr3_aa: CASTPRSFSYTDTQYF
cdr3_nt: TGTGCCAGCACCCCCCGTTCCTTCTCCTACACAGATACGCAGTATTTT

clone_size: -
j_call: TRBJ1-6
d_call: -
v_call: TRBV4-1
cdr3_aa: CASSQGPFYNSPLHF
cdr3_nt: TGCGCCAGCAGCCAAGGTCCCTTTTATAATTCACCCCTCCACTTT

clone_size: -
j_call: TRBJ1-1
d_call: -
v_call: TRBV3-1/TRBV3-2
cdr3_aa: CASSQWENTEAFF
cdr3_nt: TGTGCCAGCAGCCAATGGGAGAACACTGAAGCTTTCTTT

clone_size: -
j_call: TRBJ2-1
d_call: -
v_call: TRBV4-1
cdr3_aa: CASSQIWGRVNEQFF
cdr3_nt: TGCGCCAGCAGCCAAATATGGGGGCGGGTCAATGAGCAGTTCTTC

clone_size: -
j_call: TRBJ2-5
d_call: TRBD1
v_call: TRBV6-5
cdr3_aa: CASRTTGARETQYF
cdr3_nt: TGTGCCAGCAGAACAACAGGGGCGCGGGAGACCCAGTACTTC

clone_size: -
j_call: TRBJ1-5
d_call: -
v_call: TRBV6-6
cdr3_aa: CASSSQGVNQPQHF
cdr3_nt: TGTGCCAGCAGTTCACAGGGAGTCAATCAGCCCCAGCATTTT

clone_size: -
j_call: TRBJ2-1
d_call: TRBD1
v_call: TRBV7-3
cdr3_aa: CASSIQPGQGRYEQFF
cdr3_nt: TGTGCCAGCAGCATTCAGCCGGGACAGGGGCGGTATGAGCAGTTCTTC

clone_size: -
j_call: TRBJ2-2
d_call: -
v_call: TRBV11-3
cdr3_aa: CASSLGGNTNTGELFF
cdr3_nt: TGTGCCAGCAGCTTGGGGGGAAACACAAACACCGGGGAGCTGTTTTTT

clone_size: -
j_call: TRBJ1-4
d_call: TRBD1
v_call: TRBV15
cdr3_aa: CATSREGTGNEKLFF
cdr3_nt: TGTGCCACCAGCAGAGAGGGGACAGGAAATGAAAAACTGTTTTTT

clone_size: -
j_call: TRBJ1-1
d_call: TRBD1
v_call: TRBV6-2/TRBV6-3
cdr3_aa: CASSVRQGNTEAFF
cdr3_nt: TGTGCCAGCAGTGTCCGACAGGGGAACACTGAAGCTTTCTTT